The present entry profiles one T cell receptor (beta chain) with its context. Its target is not known. Treatment defined: some 20 received Ad26.COV2.S at low or high dose, single or two shots; about 5 received placebo; per-sample allocation not given. At day 63 after the first vaccine or placebo injection, samples were drawn. This entry belongs to a study of Ad26.COV2.S vaccination and SARS-CoV-2 variants. Overall study findings and caveats: Non-spike TCR breadth was similar in vaccine and placebo recipients.

CDR1 is LNHNV and CDR2 is YYDKDF in the germline V gene (reference sequence). V lost 3 bases and J lost 0; bases outside the gene matches: 0. The CDR3 length is 15 residues. Some clones are missing from TCRdb's copy, which holds only in-frame ones; the method was immunoSEQ multiplex PCR. The table has around 370,000 clones, about 88% seen once. This chain links TRBV15 with TRBJ2-3, with 10 bases fitting TRBD2. This TCR was recovered from a person between 18 and 65 years old who received the Ad26.COV2.S COVID-19 vaccine or a placebo. The source was peripheral blood, collected in a trial of Ad26.COV2.S vaccine versus placebo. The CDR3 protein is CATSRTSGSTDTQYF. In nucleotides, the CDR3 is TGTGCCACCAGCAGGACTAGCGGGAGCACAGATACGCAGTATTTT.